This passage covers 15 T cell receptor beta chains from one sample sequenced in a study of early T cells in non-severe SARS-CoV-2 infection (dated by TCRdb to the early 2020s). Libraries came from 5' RACE. Sequencing took place on a NextSeq 500. TCRdb reprocessed the public reads (quality trimming at Q25 with fastp, clone calling with MiXCR) and kept in-frame beta chains. Merged by CDR3 protein, the rows form single entries marked with the most common genes and DNA. The sample data list 40,000 to 55,000 distinct CDR3 sequences, and 3% to 4% of these were observed just once. The top ten hold roughly 3% of the sample. Material: whole blood. The receptors were gathered from an adult who was a healthcare worker with PCR-confirmed SARS-CoV-2 infection or an uninfected control (not recorded which).

In its sample, this clonotype was seen many times. The chain uses TRBV12-5 and TRBJ1-2; D remains unclear. V lost 0 bases and J lost 8, with 13 bases in between. This CDR3 has 14 amino acids. Germline V gene sequence: CDR1 LGHNT, CDR2 FRNRAP. The CDR3 DNA sequence: TGTGCTAGTGGTTTGGTCCGGATCCCGGGAGGCTACACCTTC. As protein: CASGLVRIPGGYTF.

This clonotype was picked up many times. The chain couples TRBV7-2 to TRBJ1-5, with D possibly matching TRBD1 (5 bases). CDR1 SGHTA and CDR2 FQGNSA come from the germline V gene. V was shortened by 5 bases and J by 5 bases, with 16 bases between the two germline ends. The CDR3 is 15 residues long. The CDR3 DNA reads TGTGCCAGCAGCCGATGGCAGGGCGGGGATCAGCCCCAGCATTTT. Its translation is CASSRWQGGDQPQHF.

This clonotype was detected ten times or more. The V call is TRBV4-2, the J call TRBJ1-4, with TRBD1 matching over 10 bases. CDR1 LGHNA and CDR2 YNFKEQ come from the germline V gene. The CDR3 consists of 15 residues. V lost 2 bases, J lost 7 bases, and 4 bases stayed unmatched. The chain's CDR3 is CASSQPGQGFEKLFF. In DNA form, the CDR3 reads TGTGCCAGCAGCCAACCGGGACAGGGGTTTGAAAAACTGTTTTTT.

This clonotype appeared a few times. The rearrangement uses TRBV10-3 and TRBJ2-1; 8 bases map to TRBD2. This CDR3 spans 15 amino acids. J gave up 7 bases and V 11 bases, and 16 bases lay outside the gene matches. The germline gives CDR1 ENHRY, CDR2 SYGVKD. The CDR3 spells CAAGSFEREINEQFF. CDR3 coding DNA: TGTGCCGCAGGAAGCTTCGAGCGGGAGATAAATGAGCAGTTCTTC.

This clonotype was counted ten times or more. The rearrangement joins TRBV11-2 to TRBJ1-4; 8 nucleotides agree with TRBD1. Germline CDR1 and CDR2: SGHAT and FQNNGV. V lost 5 bases and J lost 7; bases outside the gene matches: 9. This CDR3 has 15 residues. The CDR3 DNA reads as TGTGCCAGCAGCGACCACAGGGGGACCGGTGAAAAACTGTTTTTT. This sequence encodes CASSDHRGTGEKLFF.

This clonotype was seen many times. The chain employs TRBV2 and TRBJ2-3, with no clear D. V lost 4 bases and J lost 7, with 9 bases in between. From germline, CDR1 is SNHLY and CDR2 FYNNEI. The CDR3 totals 12 residues. CDR3 bases: TGTGCCAGCAGTGGACCCCCCTATACGCAGTATTTT. Protein sequence: CASSGPPYTQYF.

This sequence joins TRBV7-9 and TRBJ2-1; D may match TRBD1 or TRBD2 (5 bases each). The CDR3 spans 11 residues. Germline CDR1 and CDR2: SEHNR and FQNEAQ (reference sequence). Deletions cut 6 bases from V and 14 bases from J, with 14 bases between. The CDR3 spells CASSLAGWEFF. The CDR3 DNA follows: TGTGCCAGCAGTCTAGCAGGGTGGGAGTTCTTC.

The table lists this clonotype with many counts. The V call is TRBV5-1, the J call TRBJ2-5, with 14 bases lining up with TRBD2. The V and J ends lost 4 bases and 2 bases, in that order; junction bases with no gene match: 13. The germline CDR1 and CDR2 sequences are SGHRS and YFSETQ. This CDR3 is built from 19 residues. In nucleotides, the CDR3 is TGCGCCAGCAGCCGAAACCCCGGGACTAGCGGGGGAATTCAAGAGACCCAGTACTTC. Protein product: CASSRNPGTSGGIQETQYF. The variable domain in full, with the rest retrieved from reference TRBV5-1 and TRBJ2-5, is KAGVTQTPRYLIKTRGQQVTLSCSPISGHRSVSWYQQTPGQGLQFLFEYFSETQRNKGNFPGRFSGRQFSNSRSEMNVSTLELGDSALYLCASSRNPGTSGGIQETQYFGPGTRLLVL.

The sample holds many counts of this clonotype. V and J are TRBV27 and TRBJ2-6, with TRBD1 matching 7 bases. The CDR3 is made up of 18 amino acids. Germline CDR1 is MNHEY and CDR2 is SMNVEV (reference sequence). Trimming cost V 6 bases and J 0 bases; bases outside gene matches: 11. This CDR3 reads CASRRDSRGYSGANVLTF. In DNA, the CDR3 is TGTGCCAGCAGGAGGGACAGCCGAGGTTACTCTGGGGCCAACGTCCTGACTTTC.

The J gene is TRBJ2-1, the V gene TRBV9; D unclear. CDR3 length equals 11 residues. V lost 0 bases to trimming and J lost 8 bases, with 3 bases between them. The germline V gene has CDR1 SGDLS and CDR2 YYNGEE. In DNA form, the CDR3 reads TGTGCCAGCAGCGTAGCATATGAGCAGTTCTTC. This encodes CASSVAYEQFF.

This clonotype came up many times. The chain couples TRBV11-1 to TRBJ2-7, with D possibly being TRBD1 (6 bases). Per germline, CDR1 SGHAT and CDR2 FQDESV (reference sequence). V lost 1 base to trimming and J lost 3 bases, with 13 bases between them. This CDR3 is built from 15 residues. Here the CDR3 reads CASSLDRDGRYEQYF. CDR3 coding DNA: TGTGCCAGCAGCTTAGACAGGGATGGACGCTACGAGCAGTACTTC.

A word on this clonotype: This may be a read error, as it is one base from a much larger clone. The chain couples TRBV30 to TRBJ2-7; no firm D call. CDR3 length equals 11 residues. Germline V CDR1 and CDR2: GTSNPN, SVGIG (reference sequence). V lost 6 bases to trimming and J lost 4 bases, with 10 bases between them. The CDR3 coding sequence is TGTGCCTGCACCGTTACGTACGAGCAGTACTTC. It translates to CACTVTYEQYF.

This clonotype was observed many times. V and J are TRBV2 and TRBJ2-2; no reliable D call. CDR1 is SNHLY, CDR2 FYNNEI, per germline. The CDR3 has 13 amino acids. Trimming left V 8 bases short and J 1 base short, with 8 bases between. CDR3 coding DNA: TGTGCCAGCTTCGCAGGGAACACCGGGGAGCTGTTTTTT. It codes for CASFAGNTGELFF.

The chain links TRBV19 to TRBJ2-5, with 7 bases that match TRBD1. V was pared by 1 base and J by 5 bases, with 4 bases of the junction left unmatched. Germline CDR1 reads LNHDA; CDR2 reads SQIVND (reference sequence). The CDR3 length is 14 residues. In DNA form, the CDR3 reads TGTGCCAGTAGTATAGTAGGGGGCTTGGAGACCCAGTACTTC. It encodes CASSIVGGLETQYF.

This clonotype was counted ten times or more. V usage is TRBV7-9 and J usage is TRBJ2-2, with 11 bases fitting TRBD2. This CDR3 is 16 amino acids long. V gave up 5 bases and J gave up 1 base; unmatched junction bases: 3. Per the germline V gene, CDR1 is SEHNR and CDR2 is FQNEAQ (reference sequence). The CDR3 loop is CASSPTSGKNTGELFF. In nucleotides, the CDR3 is TGTGCCAGCAGCCCGACTAGCGGGAAGAACACCGGGGAGCTGTTTTTT.